The 14 T cell receptor beta chains in this list originate from one sample, sequenced in a study of CD8 T cells in ankylosing spondylitis. Overall study results and limits: Ankylosing spondylitis blood appeared to carry a characteristic TCR beta motif of under ten highly homologous variants.

Which antigens these TCRs recognize remains unknown. MiXCR was run by TCRdb on the 5' RACE reads, yielding one entry per CDR3 protein. The sample yields 450,000 to 550,000 distinct CDR3 sequences, under 5.5% seen once. The sequencing input was blood, either unsorted or a sorted T cell fraction (not recorded which). The receptors here all came from a male donor with ankylosing spondylitis.

The sample holds a few counts of this clonotype. The chain uses TRBV5-1 and TRBJ2-5; a weak D match, TRBD2 (5 bases). The V gene's germline CDR1 is SGHRS and CDR2 YFSETQ. The V and J ends lost 4 bases and 0 bases respectively, with 13 bases between them. The CDR3 length is 15 residues. The CDR3 coding sequence is TGCGCCAGCAGCCCCGGAGGCAAGTACCAAGAGACCCAGTACTTC. Protein: CASSPGGKYQETQYF.

This clonotype was detected many times. The CDR3 nucleotides are TGTGCCAGCAGCCTCTCGAGGGGGGTAAAGACCCAGTACTTC. Its protein is CASSLSRGVKTQYF. The chain employs TRBV7-8 and TRBJ2-5; D may correspond to TRBD1 or TRBD2 (6 bases each). Germline loops: CDR1 SGHVS, CDR2 FQNEAQ. Trimming left V 5 bases short and J 6 bases short, with 16 bases between. CDR3 size: 14 residues.

In its sample, this clonotype was seen many times. This chain connects TRBV29-1 to TRBJ1-2, with D possibly matching TRBD1 (6 bases). CDR1 and CDR2 from the germline V gene are SQVTM and ANQGSEA. Trimming shortened V by 5 bases and J by 4 bases, and 8 bases separated the two germline ends. The CDR3 has 11 residues. In DNA, the CDR3 is TGCAGCGTTATACAGGGCTATGGCTACACCTTC. Its translation is CSVIQGYGYTF.

This clonotype was found many times. V gene TRBV20-1 combines with J gene TRBJ2-1; the D call may be TRBD1 or TRBD2 (7 bases each). The length of the CDR3 is 14 residues. CDR1 is DFQATT and CDR2 is SNEGSKA in the germline V gene (reference sequence). Trimming cost V 5 bases and J 4 bases, with 15 bases left between them. This CDR3 is CSAQGGGAYNEQFF. The CDR3 DNA reads TGCAGTGCTCAGGGGGGGGGCGCATACAATGAGCAGTTCTTC.

In this sample, this clonotype turned up many times. The chain joins TRBV20-1 to TRBJ2-1; 11 bases fit TRBD2. With 3 bases clipped from V and 8 bases from J, the junction kept 3 bases outside the gene matches. Germline V gives CDR1 DFQATT, CDR2 SNEGSKA (reference sequence). The CDR3 length is 13 residues. The CDR3 DNA sequence: TGCAGTGCTAGTAGCGGGGGGGCTGATGAGCAGTTCTTC. This sequence encodes CSASSGGADEQFF.

The chain has TRBV20-1 and TRBJ1-1; a possible D gene is TRBD1 (6 bases). Germline CDR1 DFQATT, CDR2 SNEGSKA (reference sequence). The ends were cut back, 6 bases at V and 0 bases at J, with 20 bases in the middle. CDR3 length equals 16 residues. CDR3 DNA: TGCAGTGCCAAGGACAGTGACCTCTTCATGAACACTGAAGCTTTCTTT. It codes for CSAKDSDLFMNTEAFF.

This clonotype was found many times. The chain has TRBV10-3 and TRBJ2-1; TRBD2 agrees at 12 bases. Germline assignment: CDR1 ENHRY and CDR2 SYGVKD. The CDR3 sequence is 16 residues long. V lost 9 bases, J lost 0 bases, and 6 bases stayed unmatched. In DNA form, the CDR3 reads TGTGCCATTTCTCTGACTAGCGGGAGCTCCTACAATGAGCAGTTCTTC. Amino acid sequence: CAISLTSGSSYNEQFF.

This clonotype was seen ten or more times. The chain recombines TRBV20-1 with TRBJ2-7; D unclear. This CDR3 contains 11 residues. Germline CDR1 and CDR2: DFQATT and SNEGSKA (reference sequence). Trimming took off 3 bases at V and 6 bases at J, with 9 bases between the two ends. CDR3 in amino acids: CSASLRSEQYF. In DNA, the CDR3 is TGCAGTGCTAGCCTCAGGTCCGAGCAGTACTTC.

This clonotype was observed many times. This chain joins TRBV10-3 and TRBJ2-5; 8 bases map to TRBD1. Looked up from germline, CDR1 is ENHRY and CDR2 is SYGVKD. V trimming: 10 bases; J trimming: 4 bases; junction bases outside the gene matches: 8. This CDR3 region has 13 residues. The CDR3: CATLQGVGETQYF. The CDR3 DNA reads TGTGCCACGCTACAGGGGGTAGGAGAGACCCAGTACTTC.

This clonotype was seen a few times. The chain uses TRBV7-9 and TRBJ1-4; the match to TRBD1 covers 7 bases. The CDR3 loop spans 14 amino acids. The junction had 7 bases not matched to a gene; V was cut back by 5 bases and J by 7 bases. The germline V gene encodes CDR1 SEHNR and CDR2 FQNEAQ (reference sequence). CDR3 residues: CASSVGGQSEKLFF. The CDR3 bases are TGTGCCAGCAGCGTAGGGGGACAGTCTGAAAAACTGTTTTTT.

The table lists this clonotype with many counts. The chain is built from TRBV4-1 and TRBJ1-2; D is undetermined. In germline, CDR1 is MGHRA, CDR2 YSYEKL. The CDR3 has 15 amino acids. Trimming cost V 1 base and J 4 bases, with 13 bases left between them. The CDR3 sequence: CASSQVSGKSYGYTF. CDR3 sequence (DNA): TGCGCCAGCAGCCAAGTCTCCGGGAAATCCTATGGCTACACCTTC.

This chain uses TRBV29-1 with TRBJ1-1, with D perhaps TRBD1 (6 bases). There are 15 residues in the CDR3. Germline V gene data show CDR1 as SQVTM and CDR2 as ANQGSEA. The V gene lost 4 bases and the J gene lost 0 bases, with 15 bases spanning the gap. CDR3 DNA sequence: TGCAGCGTTGGCGGGACATCCGTCATGAACACTGAAGCTTTCTTT. Translating it yields CSVGGTSVMNTEAFF.

This clonotype appeared many times. The rearrangement joins TRBV7-2 to TRBJ1-4; D gene uncertain. CDR3 length: 15 residues. The ends were cut back, 5 bases at V and 0 bases at J, with 10 bases in the middle. CDR1 and CDR2 (germline): SGHTA, FQGNSA. The CDR3 DNA follows: TGTGCCAGCAGCCCCATGGCCGCAACTAATGAAAAACTGTTTTTT. Its protein is CASSPMAATNEKLFF.

This chain links TRBV6-2 or TRBV6-3 with TRBJ2-5, with D unresolved. CDR3 length: 14 amino acids. Germline CDR1 MNHEY, CDR2 SVGEGT. V gave up 3 bases and J gave up 1 base, with 9 bases separating them. CDR3 sequence (DNA): TGTGCCAGCAGTTATTTGTCTCCCCAAGAGACCCAGTACTTC. Residues: CASSYLSPQETQYF.